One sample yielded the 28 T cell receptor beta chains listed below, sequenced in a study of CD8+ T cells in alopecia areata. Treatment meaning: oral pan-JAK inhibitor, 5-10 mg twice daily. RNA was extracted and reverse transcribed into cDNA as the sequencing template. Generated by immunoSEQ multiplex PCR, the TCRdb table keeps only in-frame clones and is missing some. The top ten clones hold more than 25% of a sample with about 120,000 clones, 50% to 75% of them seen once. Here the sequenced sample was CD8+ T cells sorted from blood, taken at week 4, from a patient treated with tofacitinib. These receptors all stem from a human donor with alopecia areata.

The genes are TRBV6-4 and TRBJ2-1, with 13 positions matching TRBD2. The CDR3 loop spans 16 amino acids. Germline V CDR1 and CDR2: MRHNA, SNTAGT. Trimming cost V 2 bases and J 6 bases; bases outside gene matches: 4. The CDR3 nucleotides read TGTGCCAGCAGTGACCCCAGACTAGCGGGGGGCAATGAGCAGTTCTTC. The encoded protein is CASSDPRLAGGNEQFF.

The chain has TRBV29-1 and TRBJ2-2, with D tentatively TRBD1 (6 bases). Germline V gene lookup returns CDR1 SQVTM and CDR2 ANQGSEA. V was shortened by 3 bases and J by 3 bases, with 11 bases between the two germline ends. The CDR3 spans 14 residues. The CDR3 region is CSVELGADTGELFF. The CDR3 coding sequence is TGCAGCGTTGAGTTGGGGGCGGACACCGGGGAGCTGTTTTTT.

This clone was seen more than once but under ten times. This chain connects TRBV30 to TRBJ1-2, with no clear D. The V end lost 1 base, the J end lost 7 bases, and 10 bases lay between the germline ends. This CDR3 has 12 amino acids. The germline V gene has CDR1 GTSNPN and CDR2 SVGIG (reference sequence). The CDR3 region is CAWSELSGGYTF. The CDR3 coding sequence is TGTGCCTGGAGTGAGCTCTCCGGTGGCTACACCTTC.

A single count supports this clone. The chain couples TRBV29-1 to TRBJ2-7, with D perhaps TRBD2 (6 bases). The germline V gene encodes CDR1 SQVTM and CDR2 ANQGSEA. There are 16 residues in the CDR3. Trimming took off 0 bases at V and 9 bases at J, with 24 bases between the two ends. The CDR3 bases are TGCAGCGTTGAAGATCGGGCATCAATCCCGGGGGAGGTGCAGTACTTC. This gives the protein CSVEDRASIPGEVQYF.

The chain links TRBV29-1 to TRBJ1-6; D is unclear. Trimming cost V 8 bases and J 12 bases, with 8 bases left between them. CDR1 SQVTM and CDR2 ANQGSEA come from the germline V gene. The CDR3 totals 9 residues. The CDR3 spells CSLRRPLHF. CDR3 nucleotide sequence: TGCAGCCTCCGTAGACCCCTCCACTTT.

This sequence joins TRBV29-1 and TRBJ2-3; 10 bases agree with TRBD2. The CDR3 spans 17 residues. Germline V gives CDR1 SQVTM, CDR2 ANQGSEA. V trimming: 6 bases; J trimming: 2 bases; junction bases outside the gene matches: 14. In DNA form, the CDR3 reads TGCAGCGTGATAACTATAGCGGGGGGACCCCCCACAGATACGCAGTATTTT. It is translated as CSVITIAGGPPTDTQYF.

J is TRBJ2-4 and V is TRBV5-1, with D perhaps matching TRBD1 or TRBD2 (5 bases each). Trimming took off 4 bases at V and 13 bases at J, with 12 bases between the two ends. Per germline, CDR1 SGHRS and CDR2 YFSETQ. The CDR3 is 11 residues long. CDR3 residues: CASSHLGDQYF. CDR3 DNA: TGCGCCAGCAGCCACCTTGGGGACCAGTACTTC.

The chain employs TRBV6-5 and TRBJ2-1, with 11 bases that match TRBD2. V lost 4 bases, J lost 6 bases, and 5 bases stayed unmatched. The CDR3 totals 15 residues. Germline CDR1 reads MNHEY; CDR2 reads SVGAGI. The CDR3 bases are TGTGCCAGCAGTTTGGCTAGCGGGGGGATCAATGAGCAGTTCTTC. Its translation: CASSLASGGINEQFF.

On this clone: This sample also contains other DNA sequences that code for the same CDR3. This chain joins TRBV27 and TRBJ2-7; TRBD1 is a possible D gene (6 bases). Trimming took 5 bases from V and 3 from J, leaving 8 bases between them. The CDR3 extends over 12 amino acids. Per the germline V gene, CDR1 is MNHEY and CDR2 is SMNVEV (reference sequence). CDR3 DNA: TGTGCCAGCAGTCCACAGGGCTACGAGCAGTACTTC. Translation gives CASSPQGYEQYF.

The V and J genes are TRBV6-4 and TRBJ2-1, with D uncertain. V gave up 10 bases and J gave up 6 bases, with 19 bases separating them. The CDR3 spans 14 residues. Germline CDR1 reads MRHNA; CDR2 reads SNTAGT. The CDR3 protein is CATVPGPSFNEQFF. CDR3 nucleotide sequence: TGTGCCACAGTACCGGGCCCTTCATTCAATGAGCAGTTCTTC.

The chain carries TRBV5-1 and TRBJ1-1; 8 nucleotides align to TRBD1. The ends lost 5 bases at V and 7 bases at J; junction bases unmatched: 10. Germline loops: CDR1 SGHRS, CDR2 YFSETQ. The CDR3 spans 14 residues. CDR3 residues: CASRATGTGDEAFF. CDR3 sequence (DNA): TGCGCCAGCAGAGCAACCGGGACAGGCGATGAAGCTTTCTTT.

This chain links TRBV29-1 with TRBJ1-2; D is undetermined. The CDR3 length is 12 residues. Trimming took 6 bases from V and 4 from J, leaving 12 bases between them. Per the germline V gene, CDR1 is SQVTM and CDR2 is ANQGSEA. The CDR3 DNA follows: TGCAGCGTGCCCAACGGGCCCTATGGCTACACCTTC. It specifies CSVPNGPYGYTF.

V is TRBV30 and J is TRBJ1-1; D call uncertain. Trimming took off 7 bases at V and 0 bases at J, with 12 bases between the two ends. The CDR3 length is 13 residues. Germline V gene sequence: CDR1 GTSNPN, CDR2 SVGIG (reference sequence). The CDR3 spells CASGGELNTEAFF. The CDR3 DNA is TGTGCCTCGGGCGGGGAGTTGAACACTGAAGCTTTCTTT.

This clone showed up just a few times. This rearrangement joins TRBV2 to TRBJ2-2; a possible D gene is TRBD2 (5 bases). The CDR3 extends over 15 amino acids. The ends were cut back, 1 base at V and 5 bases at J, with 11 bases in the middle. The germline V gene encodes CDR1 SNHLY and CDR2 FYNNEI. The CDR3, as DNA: TGTGCCAGCAGTGAAGGCCTAGCCGCAACCGGGGAGCTGTTTTTT. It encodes CASSEGLAATGELFF.

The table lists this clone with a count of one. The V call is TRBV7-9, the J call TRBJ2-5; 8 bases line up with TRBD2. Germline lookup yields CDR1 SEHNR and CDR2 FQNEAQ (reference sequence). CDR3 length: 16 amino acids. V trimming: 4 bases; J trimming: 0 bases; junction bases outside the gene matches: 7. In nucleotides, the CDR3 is TGTGCCAGCAGCTGGGAGGCGGGGGGCCACCAAGAGACCCAGTACTTC. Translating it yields CASSWEAGGHQETQYF.

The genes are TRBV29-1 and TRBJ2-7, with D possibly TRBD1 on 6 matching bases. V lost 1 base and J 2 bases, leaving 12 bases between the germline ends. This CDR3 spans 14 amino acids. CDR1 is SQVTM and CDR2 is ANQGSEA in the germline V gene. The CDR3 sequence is CSVEVANRAYEQYF. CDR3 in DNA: TGCAGCGTTGAAGTGGCCAACAGGGCCTACGAGCAGTACTTC.

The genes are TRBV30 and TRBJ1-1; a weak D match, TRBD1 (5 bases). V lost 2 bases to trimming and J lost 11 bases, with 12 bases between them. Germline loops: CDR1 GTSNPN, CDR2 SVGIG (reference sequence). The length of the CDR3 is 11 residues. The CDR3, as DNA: TGTGCCTGGAGTACCGGGGACGGGGCTTTCTTT. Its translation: CAWSTGDGAFF. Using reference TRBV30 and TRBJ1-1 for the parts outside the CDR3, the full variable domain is SQTIHQWPATLVQPVGSPLSLECTVEGTSNPNLYWYRQAAGRGLQLLFYSVGIGQISSEVPQNLSASRPQDRQFILSSKKLLLSDSGFYLCAWSTGDGAFFGQGTRLTVV.

The CDR3 bases are TGCGCCAGCAGCGACATAACAGGGGGAACTAATGAAAAACTGTTTTTT. It codes for CASSDITGGTNEKLFF. The J gene is TRBJ1-4, the V gene TRBV5-1, with 8 bases aligning to TRBD1. Germline lookup yields CDR1 SGHRS and CDR2 YFSETQ. This CDR3 region has 16 residues. V trimming: 4 bases; J trimming: 1 base; junction bases outside the gene matches: 6.

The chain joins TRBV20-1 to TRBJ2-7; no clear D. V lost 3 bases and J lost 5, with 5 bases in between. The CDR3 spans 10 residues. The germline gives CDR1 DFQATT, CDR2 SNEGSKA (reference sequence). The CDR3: CSASLHEQYF. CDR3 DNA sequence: TGCAGTGCTAGCCTGCACGAGCAGTACTTC.

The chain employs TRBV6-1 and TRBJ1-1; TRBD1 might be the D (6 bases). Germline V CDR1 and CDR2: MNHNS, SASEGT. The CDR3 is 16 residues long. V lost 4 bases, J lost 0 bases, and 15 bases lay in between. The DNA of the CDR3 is TGTGCCAGCAGTGTGGGGGCAGGGGCGATGAACACTGAAGCTTTCTTT. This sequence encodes CASSVGAGAMNTEAFF.

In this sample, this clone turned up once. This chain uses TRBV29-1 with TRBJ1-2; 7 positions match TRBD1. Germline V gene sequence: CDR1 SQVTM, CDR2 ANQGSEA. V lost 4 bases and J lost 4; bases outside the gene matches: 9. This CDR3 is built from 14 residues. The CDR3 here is CSVALTGPPYGYTF. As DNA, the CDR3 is TGCAGCGTTGCATTGACAGGGCCGCCCTATGGCTACACCTTC.

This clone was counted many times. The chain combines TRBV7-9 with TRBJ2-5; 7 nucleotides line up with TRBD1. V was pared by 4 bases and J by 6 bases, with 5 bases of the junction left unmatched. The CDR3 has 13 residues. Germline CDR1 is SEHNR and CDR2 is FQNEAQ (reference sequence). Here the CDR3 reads CASSSDREKTQYF. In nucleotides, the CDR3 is TGTGCCAGCAGCTCCGACAGGGAAAAGACCCAGTACTTC.

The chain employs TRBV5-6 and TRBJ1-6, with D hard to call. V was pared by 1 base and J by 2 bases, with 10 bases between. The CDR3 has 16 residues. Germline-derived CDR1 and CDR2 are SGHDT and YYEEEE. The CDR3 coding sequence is TGTGCCAGCAGCTTGATGTTGGACCCCTATAATTCACCCCTCCACTTT. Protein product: CASSLMLDPYNSPLHF.

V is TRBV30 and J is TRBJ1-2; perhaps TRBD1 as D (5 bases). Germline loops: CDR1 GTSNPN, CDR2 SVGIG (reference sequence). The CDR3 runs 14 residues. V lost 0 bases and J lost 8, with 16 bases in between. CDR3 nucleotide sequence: TGTGCCTGGAGTGTCTGGCAGGGTGGTTACGGCTACACCTTC. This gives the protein CAWSVWQGGYGYTF. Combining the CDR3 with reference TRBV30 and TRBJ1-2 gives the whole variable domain SQTIHQWPATLVQPVGSPLSLECTVEGTSNPNLYWYRQAAGRGLQLLFYSVGIGQISSEVPQNLSASRPQDRQFILSSKKLLLSDSGFYLCAWSVWQGGYGYTFGSGTRLTVV.

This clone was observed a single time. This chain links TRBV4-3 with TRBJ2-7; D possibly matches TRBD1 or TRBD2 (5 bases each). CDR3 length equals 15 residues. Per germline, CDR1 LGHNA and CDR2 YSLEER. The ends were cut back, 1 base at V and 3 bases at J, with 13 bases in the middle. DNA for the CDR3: TGCGCCAGCAGCCAAGTTCGGGACCCCCTCTACGAGCAGTACTTC. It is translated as CASSQVRDPLYEQYF.

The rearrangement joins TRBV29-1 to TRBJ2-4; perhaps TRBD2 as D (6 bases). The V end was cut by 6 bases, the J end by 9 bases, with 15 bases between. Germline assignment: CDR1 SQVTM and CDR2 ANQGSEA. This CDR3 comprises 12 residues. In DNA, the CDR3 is TGCAGCGTCCCCGTGGAGGGAGGCATTCAGTACTTC. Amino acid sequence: CSVPVEGGIQYF.

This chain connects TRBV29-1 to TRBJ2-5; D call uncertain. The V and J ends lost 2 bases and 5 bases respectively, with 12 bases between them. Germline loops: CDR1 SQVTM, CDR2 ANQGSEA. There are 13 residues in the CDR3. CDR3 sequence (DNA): TGCAGCGTTGAAATGGGAAACTGGGAGACCCAGTACTTC. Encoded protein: CSVEMGNWETQYF.

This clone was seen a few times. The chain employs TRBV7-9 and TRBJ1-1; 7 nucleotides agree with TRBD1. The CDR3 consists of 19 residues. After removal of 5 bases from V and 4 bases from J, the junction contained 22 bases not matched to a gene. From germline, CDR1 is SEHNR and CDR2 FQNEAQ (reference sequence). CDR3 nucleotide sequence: TGTGCCAGCAGCGCAGACAGGGTTATCCAGGTAATAGGAGTCACTGAAGCTTTCTTT. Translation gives CASSADRVIQVIGVTEAFF.